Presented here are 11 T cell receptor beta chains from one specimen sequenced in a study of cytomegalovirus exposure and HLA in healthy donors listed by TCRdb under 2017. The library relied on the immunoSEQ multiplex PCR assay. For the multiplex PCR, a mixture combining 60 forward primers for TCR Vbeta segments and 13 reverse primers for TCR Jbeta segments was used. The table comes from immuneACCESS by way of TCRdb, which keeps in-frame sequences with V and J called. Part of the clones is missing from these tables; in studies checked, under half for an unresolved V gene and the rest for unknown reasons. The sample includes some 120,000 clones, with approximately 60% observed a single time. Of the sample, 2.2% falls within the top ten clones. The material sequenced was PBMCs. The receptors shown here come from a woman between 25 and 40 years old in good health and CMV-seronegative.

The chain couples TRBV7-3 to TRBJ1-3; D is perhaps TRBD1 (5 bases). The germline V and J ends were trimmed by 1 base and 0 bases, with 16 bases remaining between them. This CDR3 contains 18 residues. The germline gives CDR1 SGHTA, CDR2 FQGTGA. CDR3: CASSLKGTQGLSGNTIYF. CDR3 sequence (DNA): TGTGCCAGCAGCTTAAAGGGCACTCAGGGTCTCTCTGGAAACACCATATATTTT.

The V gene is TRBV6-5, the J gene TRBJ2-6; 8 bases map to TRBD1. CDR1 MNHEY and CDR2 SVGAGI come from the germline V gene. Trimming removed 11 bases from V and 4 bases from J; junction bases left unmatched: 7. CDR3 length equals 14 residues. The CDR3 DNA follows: TGTGCCGTCAAGACAGGGGTCGGGGCCAACGTCCTGACTTTC. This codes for CAVKTGVGANVLTF.

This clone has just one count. This CDR3 reads CASSKTGGRQPQHF. DNA for the CDR3: TGTGCCAGCAGTAAGACAGGGGGCAGACAGCCCCAGCATTTT. The chain couples TRBV28 to TRBJ1-5; 10 positions agree with TRBD1. CDR3 size: 14 residues. CDR1 is MDHEN and CDR2 is SYDVKM in the germline V gene. V dropped 5 bases and J dropped 7; count of bases not matched to a gene: 5. The entire variable domain, with the rest obtained from reference TRBV28 and TRBJ1-5, is as follows: DVKVTQSSRYLVKRTGEKVFLECVQDMDHENMFWYRQDPGLGLRLIYFSYDVKMKEKGDIPEGYSVSREKKERFSLILESASTNQTSMYLCASSKTGGRQPQHFGDGTRLSIL.

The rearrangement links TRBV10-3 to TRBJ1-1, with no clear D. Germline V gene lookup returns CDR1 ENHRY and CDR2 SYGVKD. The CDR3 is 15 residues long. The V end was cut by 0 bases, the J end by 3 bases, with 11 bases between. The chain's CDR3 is CAISESNFRYTEAFF. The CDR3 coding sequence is TGTGCCATCAGTGAGTCGAATTTCAGGTACACTGAAGCTTTCTTT.

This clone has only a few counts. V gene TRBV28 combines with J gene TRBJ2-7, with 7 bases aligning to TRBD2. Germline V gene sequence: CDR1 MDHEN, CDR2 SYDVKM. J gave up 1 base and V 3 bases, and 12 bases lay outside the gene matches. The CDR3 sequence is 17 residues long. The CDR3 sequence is CASSFPTGSGRSYEQYF. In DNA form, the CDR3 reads TGTGCCAGCAGTTTCCCCACCGGTTCCGGGAGGTCCTACGAGCAGTACTTC. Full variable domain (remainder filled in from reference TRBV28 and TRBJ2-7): DVKVTQSSRYLVKRTGEKVFLECVQDMDHENMFWYRQDPGLGLRLIYFSYDVKMKEKGDIPEGYSVSREKKERFSLILESASTNQTSMYLCASSFPTGSGRSYEQYFGPGTRLTVT.

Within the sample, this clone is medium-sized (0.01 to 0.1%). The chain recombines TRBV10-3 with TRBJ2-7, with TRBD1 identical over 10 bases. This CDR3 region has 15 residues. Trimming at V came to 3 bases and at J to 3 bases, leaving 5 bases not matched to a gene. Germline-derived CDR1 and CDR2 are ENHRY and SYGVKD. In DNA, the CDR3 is TGTGCCATCAGTGAACCGACAGGGGGCGTCTACGAGCAGTACTTC. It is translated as CAISEPTGGVYEQYF.

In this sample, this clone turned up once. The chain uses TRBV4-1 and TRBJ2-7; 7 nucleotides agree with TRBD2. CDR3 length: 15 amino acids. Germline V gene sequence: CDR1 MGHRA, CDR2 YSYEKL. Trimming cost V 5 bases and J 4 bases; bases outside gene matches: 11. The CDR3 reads CASSAPEGRGYEQYF. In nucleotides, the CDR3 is TGCGCCAGCAGCGCCCCCGAGGGGAGGGGATACGAGCAGTACTTC.

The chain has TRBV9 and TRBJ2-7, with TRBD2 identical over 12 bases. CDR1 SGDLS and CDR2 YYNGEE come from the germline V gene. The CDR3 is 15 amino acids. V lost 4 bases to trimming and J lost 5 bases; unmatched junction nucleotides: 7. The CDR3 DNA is TGTGCCAGCAGCCTTCGACTAGCGGGAGAGAACGAGCAGTACTTC. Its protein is CASSLRLAGENEQYF.

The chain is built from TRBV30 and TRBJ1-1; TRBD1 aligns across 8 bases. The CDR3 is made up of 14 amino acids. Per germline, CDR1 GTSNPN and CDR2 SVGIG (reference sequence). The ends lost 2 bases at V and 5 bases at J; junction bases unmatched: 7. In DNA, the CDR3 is TGTGCCTGGAGTTTCGGGACAGGCGGGACTGAAGCTTTCTTT. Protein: CAWSFGTGGTEAFF.

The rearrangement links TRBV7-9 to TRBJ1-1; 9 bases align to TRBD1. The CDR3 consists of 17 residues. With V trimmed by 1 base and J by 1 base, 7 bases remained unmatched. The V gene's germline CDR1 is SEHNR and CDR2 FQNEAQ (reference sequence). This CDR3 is CASSLEWTGAQNTEAFF. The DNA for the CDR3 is TGTGCCAGCAGCTTAGAATGGACAGGGGCCCAGAACACTGAAGCTTTCTTT.

The CDR3 spells CASSLLPGNTGELFF. The CDR3 DNA follows: TGTGCCAGCAGCTTATTGCCCGGTAACACCGGGGAGCTGTTTTTT. The chain employs TRBV11-1 and TRBJ2-2, with D unclear. V lost 2 bases and J 2 bases, leaving 9 bases between the germline ends. CDR1 is SGHAT and CDR2 is FQDESV in the germline V gene (reference sequence). The CDR3 spans 15 residues.